Listed below are T cell receptor beta chains from one sample, sequenced in a study of cytomegalovirus exposure and HLA in healthy donors. Clones were sequenced by immunoSEQ multiplex PCR, and TCRdb holds only the in-frame ones, with some missing. In the table there are roughly 240,000 clones, roughly 89% of which are singletons. Input material: PBMCs. The receptor source for this set is a young man in good health and CMV-seronegative. Both conserved end residues are part of each CDR3. Fields, in order: J gene, V gene, clone size, D gene, CDR3 protein, CDR3 DNA. D genes are given only for firm matches. Not all rows give a size; the values are once, few, many and, for expanded clones, a class.

J: TRBJ2-7
V: TRBV2
size: NA
D: TRBD2
CDR3: CASSETSGRLEQYF
DNA: TGTGCCAGCAGTGAAACTAGCGGGAGGCTCGAGCAGTACTTC

J: TRBJ2-4
V: TRBV18
size: NA
D: TRBD1
CDR3: CASSSFRDRVVKNIQYF
DNA: TGTGCCAGCTCATCGTTCCGGGACAGGGTAGTCAAAAACATTCAGTACTTC

J: TRBJ1-2
V: TRBV4-2
size: NA
D: TRBD1
CDR3: CASSPGDRVFGGYTF
DNA: TGTGCCAGCAGCCCCGGGGACAGGGTGTTCGGCGGCTACACCTTC

J: TRBJ2-7
V: TRBV28
size: NA
D: TRBD1
CDR3: CASSIGQGPYEQYF
DNA: TGTGCCAGCAGCATCGGACAGGGCCCCTACGAGCAGTACTTC

J: TRBJ2-1
V: TRBV19
size: NA
D: NA
CDR3: CASSSGGSYNEQFF
DNA: TGTGCCAGTAGTAGTGGCGGCTCCTACAATGAGCAGTTCTTC

J: TRBJ2-7
V: TRBV7-6
size: few
D: TRBD1
CDR3: CASSWTGGEGYEQYF
DNA: TGTGCCAGCAGCTGGACAGGGGGCGAAGGGTACGAGCAGTACTTC

J: TRBJ2-7
V: TRBV4-3
size: NA
D: TRBD2
CDR3: CASSAGTRGSYEQYF
DNA: TGCGCCAGCAGCGCCGGGACTAGGGGCTCCTACGAGCAGTACTTC

J: TRBJ1-2
V: TRBV28
size: NA
D: NA
CDR3: CASSFFGGGYGYTF
DNA: TGTGCCAGCAGTTTCTTTGGAGGAGGCTATGGCTACACCTTC

J: TRBJ2-3
V: TRBV5-4
size: NA
D: TRBD2
CDR3: CASTALAGGVDTQYF
DNA: TGTGCCAGCACGGCGCTAGCGGGAGGAGTAGATACGCAGTATTTT

J: TRBJ2-1
V: TRBV7-2
size: NA
D: NA
CDR3: CASSQTGETYNEQFF
DNA: TGTGCCAGCAGCCAAACGGGGGAAACCTACAATGAGCAGTTCTTC

J: TRBJ2-1
V: TRBV29-1
size: NA
D: TRBD2
CDR3: CSVVGGSSYNEQFF
DNA: TGCAGCGTTGTAGGCGGGAGCTCCTACAATGAGCAGTTCTTC

J: TRBJ2-1
V: TRBV4-3
size: NA
D: NA
CDR3: CASSQVSEYTYNEQFF
DNA: TGCGCCAGCAGCCAAGTCAGCGAATATACCTACAATGAGCAGTTCTTC

J: TRBJ1-4
V: TRBV29-1
size: once
D: TRBD1
CDR3: CSVQGADEKLFF
DNA: TGCAGCGTCCAGGGGGCGGATGAAAAACTGTTTTTT

J: TRBJ2-7
V: TRBV28
size: once
D: TRBD2
CDR3: CATFGGAREQYF
DNA: TGTGCCACCTTCGGGGGGGCGCGGGAGCAGTACTTC

J: TRBJ1-4
V: TRBV13
size: once
D: NA
CDR3: CASSRDRRGEKLFF
DNA: TGTGCCAGCAGCCGTGACAGACGAGGAGAAAAACTGTTTTTT

J: TRBJ1-5
V: TRBV5-8
size: NA
D: NA
CDR3: CASSSLGAHSNQPQHF
DNA: TGTGCCAGCAGCTCGTTGGGAGCCCATAGCAATCAGCCCCAGCATTTT

J: TRBJ1-4
V: TRBV28
size: NA
D: NA
CDR3: CASSPRGDLTNEKLFF
DNA: TGTGCCAGCAGTCCCCGAGGAGATTTAACTAATGAAAAACTGTTTTTT

J: TRBJ2-7
V: TRBV15
size: NA
D: NA
CDR3: CATSRDYAYEQYF
DNA: TGTGCCACCAGCAGAGATTATGCCTACGAGCAGTACTTC

J: TRBJ1-6
V: TRBV5-1
size: NA
D: NA
CDR3: CASSLSIASSPLHF
DNA: TGCGCCAGCAGCTTGAGTATCGCTAGTTCACCCCTCCACTTT

J: TRBJ2-2
V: TRBV5-1
size: NA
D: TRBD1
CDR3: CASSLPGQGNTGELFF
DNA: TGCGCCAGCAGCTTGCCGGGACAGGGGAACACCGGGGAGCTGTTTTTT

J: TRBJ2-7
V: TRBV27
size: NA
D: NA
CDR3: CASSLGTFAYEQYF
DNA: TGTGCCAGCAGTTTAGGGACATTCGCCTACGAGCAGTACTTC

J: TRBJ2-7
V: TRBV7-3
size: NA
D: NA
CDR3: CASSFGPLGGNEQYF
DNA: TGTGCCAGCAGCTTTGGGCCCCTCGGCGGGAACGAGCAGTACTTC

J: TRBJ2-7
V: TRBV5-1
size: NA
D: NA
CDR3: CASSLADSFSYEQYF
DNA: TGCGCCAGCAGCTTGGCCGACAGTTTCTCCTACGAGCAGTACTTC

J: TRBJ2-3
V: TRBV7-9
size: once
D: TRBD1
CDR3: CASSSRQGWGDTQYF
DNA: TGTGCCAGCAGCTCGAGACAGGGATGGGGAGATACGCAGTATTTT

J: TRBJ2-3
V: TRBV19
size: NA
D: NA
CDR3: CASSSDSRVDTQYF
DNA: TGTGCCAGCAGTAGTGACTCCAGGGTAGATACGCAGTATTTT

J: TRBJ2-7
V: TRBV27
size: NA
D: NA
CDR3: CASSLTEGAYEQYF
DNA: TGTGCCAGCAGTTTAACGGAGGGAGCGTACGAGCAGTACTTC

J: TRBJ1-1
V: TRBV5-1
size: once
D: NA
CDR3: CASSGQTNTEAFF
DNA: TGCGCCAGCAGCGGACAAACGAACACTGAAGCTTTCTTT

J: TRBJ2-1
V: TRBV27
size: NA
D: NA
CDR3: CASSVAGTHNEQFF
DNA: TGTGCCAGCAGTGTAGCCGGGACTCACAATGAGCAGTTCTTC

J: TRBJ1-3
V: TRBV9
size: NA
D: NA
CDR3: CASSASTGPGNTIYF
DNA: TGTGCCAGCAGCGCATCCACAGGGCCCGGAAACACCATATATTTT

J: TRBJ2-2
V: TRBV2
size: NA
D: NA
CDR3: CASSEAPPRRWTAGELFF
DNA: TGTGCCAGCAGTGAAGCACCCCCTAGGAGGTGGACAGCCGGGGAGCTGTTTTTT

J: TRBJ1-2
V: TRBV27
size: NA
D: NA
CDR3: CASSLYPPEGSFNYGYTF
DNA: TGTGCCAGCAGTTTATACCCCCCCGAGGGATCTTTTAACTATGGCTACACCTTC

J: TRBJ2-1
V: TRBV15
size: NA
D: NA
CDR3: CATSREGPLRSWEQFF
DNA: TGTGCCACCAGCAGAGAGGGGCCTCTCAGATCATGGGAGCAGTTCTTC

J: TRBJ1-2
V: TRBV2
size: NA
D: NA
CDR3: CASSESFPSYYGYTF
DNA: TGTGCCAGCAGTGAGTCTTTCCCTTCCTACTATGGCTACACCTTC

J: TRBJ2-7
V: TRBV19
size: NA
D: TRBD1
CDR3: CASSITGGGYEQYF
DNA: TGTGCCAGTAGTATAACAGGGGGCGGCTACGAGCAGTACTTC

J: TRBJ1-5
V: TRBV28
size: NA
D: NA
CDR3: CASSSLGNQPQHF
DNA: TGTGCCAGCAGTTCCCTAGGCAATCAGCCCCAGCATTTT

J: TRBJ2-1
V: TRBV28
size: NA
D: NA
CDR3: CATKVGWAGSYNEQFF
DNA: TGTGCCACCAAGGTGGGTTGGGCTGGCTCCTACAATGAGCAGTTCTTC

J: TRBJ1-6
V: TRBV28
size: NA
D: NA
CDR3: CASSSLDRNSPLHF
DNA: TGTGCCAGCAGTTCATTAGACAGAAATTCACCCCTCCACTTT

J: TRBJ1-2
V: TRBV7-9
size: NA
D: NA
CDR3: CASSPIRGFYGYTF
DNA: TGTGCCAGCAGCCCCATCCGGGGGTTCTATGGCTACACCTTC

J: TRBJ1-2
V: TRBV6-5
size: few
D: NA
CDR3: CASSRRGVYGYTF
DNA: TGTGCCAGCAGCCGCAGGGGAGTCTATGGCTACACCTTC

J: TRBJ2-1
V: TRBV10-1
size: few
D: NA
CDR3: CASSVSVAYNEQFF
DNA: TGCGCCAGCAGTGTTAGCGTCGCCTACAATGAGCAGTTCTTC

J: TRBJ2-3
V: TRBV11-3
size: NA
D: TRBD2
CDR3: CASKTSGEDTQYF
DNA: TGTGCCAGCAAGACTAGCGGGGAAGATACGCAGTATTTT

J: TRBJ2-3
V: TRBV7-2
size: NA
D: TRBD2
CDR3: CASSLGRAGGPYQYF
DNA: TGTGCCAGCAGCTTAGGGCGCGCGGGAGGGCCGTATCAGTATTTT

J: TRBJ2-5
V: TRBV7-6
size: NA
D: NA
CDR3: CASSRWRETQYF
DNA: TGTGCCAGCAGCCGCTGGCGGGAGACCCAGTACTTC

J: TRBJ2-2
V: TRBV19
size: NA
D: NA
CDR3: CASSPVAGELFF
DNA: TGTGCCAGTAGTCCCGTAGCCGGGGAGCTGTTTTTT